This TCR beta chain was found in a study of chemoradiotherapy in HPV16-positive cancers. Study-level points and caveats: For HPV16-positive patients, expanding HPV-responsive T cells associated with longer recurrence-free survival.

The method was immunoSEQ multiplex PCR; TCRdb's version includes in-frame clones alone and lacks a portion of them. The sample has some 30,000 clones, approximately 88% seen once; the top ten hold over 4.5%. Repeated repertoire sampling spanned the course of chemoradiotherapy. Comments on this clone: Its antigen remains unknown.

The V gene lost 8 bases and the J gene lost 1 base, with 11 bases spanning the gap. This CDR3 has 12 amino acids. CDR1 GTSNPN and CDR2 SVGIG come from the germline V gene (reference sequence). The V and J genes are TRBV30 and TRBJ1-2, with a weak D call TRBD1 (5 bases). Sequencing used blood, obtained from a patient who underwent chemoradiotherapy. This receptor was identified in a human donor with HPV-associated anogenital cancer. The DNA for the CDR3 is TGTGCCGGGGCACGCCGTAACTATGGCTACACCTTC. It is translated as CAGARRNYGYTF.